The 4 T cell receptor beta chains given below trace back to one sample, sequenced in a study of blood T cell repertoires in COVID-19. Produced via immunoSEQ multiplex PCR; TCRdb's table is partial and in-frame only. The sample holds fewer than 350,000 clones, around 87% seen once. Sequencing input: peripheral blood. The receptor set was obtained from a woman between 50 and 59 years old who had recovered from COVID-19.

The chain carries TRBV6-5 and TRBJ2-2; D not certain. CDR3 length: 13 residues. With 0 bases removed from V and 5 bases from J, the gap between germline ends came to 4 bases. Germline V gives CDR1 MNHEY, CDR2 SVGAGI. CDR3 loop: CASSYSSTGELFF. The DNA of the CDR3 is TGTGCCAGCAGTTACTCTTCAACCGGGGAGCTGTTTTTT.

V usage is TRBV11-3 and J usage is TRBJ2-1; TRBD2 agrees at 12 bases. This CDR3 has 15 amino acids. The germline CDR1 and CDR2 sequences are SGHNT and YENEEA. V lost 5 bases, J lost 9 bases, and 8 bases stayed unmatched. Here the CDR3 reads CASSVTSGRVGEQFF. The CDR3 DNA follows: TGTGCCAGCAGCGTGACTAGCGGGAGAGTTGGTGAGCAGTTCTTC.

The rearrangement joins TRBV6-4 to TRBJ1-1, with D possibly TRBD1 on 6 matching bases. Trimming left V 5 bases short and J 4 bases short, with 17 bases between. Per germline, CDR1 MRHNA and CDR2 SNTAGT. This CDR3 contains 15 residues. The chain's CDR3 is CASSPVAGAVTEAFF. The CDR3 DNA follows: TGTGCCAGCAGTCCCGTGGCGGGGGCGGTCACTGAAGCTTTCTTT.

V gene TRBV7-9 combines with J gene TRBJ2-7; possibly TRBD1 for D (6 bases). CDR3 size: 14 residues. The ends were cut back, 2 bases at V and 5 bases at J, with 13 bases in the middle. The germline gives CDR1 SEHNR, CDR2 FQNEAQ (reference sequence). As DNA, the CDR3 is TGTGCCAGCAGCTTAAGTCAGGGGCCCCACGAGCAGTACTTC. Protein: CASSLSQGPHEQYF.